The clone carrying this T cell receptor (beta chain) occurred once. The sample is drawn from a study of blood T cell repertoires in COVID-19. As for the study in general: Acute-phase and convalescent COVID-19 samples originated in the United States, Italy and Spain. In each case, the material was cDNA or gDNA derived from T cells, B-cell-depleted T cells, or PBMCs.

Trimming removed 6 bases from V and 6 bases from J; junction bases left unmatched: 6. The CDR3 is 15 residues long. Germline CDR1 is LNHDA and CDR2 is SQIVND (reference sequence). Original analysis: Reference gene primers were amplified, and this amplification served to estimate nucleated cell counts. TCRdb's copy holds only in-frame clones and misses some; the assay was immunoSEQ multiplex PCR. The DNA gave D and trimming, while V, J and clone size come from that table. Among about 230,000 clones listed, around 83% were seen once. The source of this sequence is a woman between 45 and 65 years old with acute or convalescent COVID-19. The sample consisted of peripheral blood. The chain uses TRBV19 and TRBJ2-4; TRBD2 matches 12 bases. The CDR3 sequence is CASRVPGLAGNIQYF. The CDR3 nucleotides read TGTGCCAGTAGGGTACCGGGACTAGCGGGAAACATTCAGTACTTC.